This entry describes one TCR beta chain. The antigen is unknown. CDR1 and CDR2 from the germline V gene are SQVTM and ANQGSEA. The CDR3 has 17 amino acids. Trimming cost V 0 bases and J 5 bases, with 22 bases left between them. This specimen comes from a study of cytomegalovirus exposure and HLA in healthy donors. Study overall: Out of 398 genotyped donors, about 80% belonged to the Caucasian-associated ancestry cluster.

Study results and caveats: Altogether, 150 to 200 TCR beta chains were recorded as cytomegalovirus-associated.

The PCR was carried out with 60 Vbeta primers and 13 Jbeta primers. This table comes from immunoSEQ multiplex PCR, and its TCRdb copy is limited to in-frame clones, with some not included. The table shows some 95,000 clones, with 60% to 85% occurring only once. The chain is built from TRBV29-1 and TRBJ2-5; D is uncertain. The TCR comes from a woman in her 40s in good health and CMV-seronegative. The specimen was PBMCs. CDR3 DNA: TGCAGCGTTGAAGATCTCATGCAGGAATGGGCAGGCGAGACCCAGTACTTC. Its protein product is CSVEDLMQEWAGETQYF.